A selection of T cell receptor beta chains follows, all from one sample in a study of cytomegalovirus exposure and HLA in healthy donors. Measured with immunoSEQ multiplex PCR; TCRdb has only the in-frame clones, and not every one. The data show roughly 120,000 clones, with around 86% seen just once and roughly 2% held by the top ten. Material: PBMCs. The receptors were gathered from a woman aged 25 to 39 in good health and CMV-seronegative. Each CDR3 is given with its conserved first and last residue. The D gene is left open where the match is weak. Part of the rows lack a size; the others show once, few, many or a class for expanded clones.

V gene: TRBV5-6; clone size: NA; J gene: TRBJ2-2; D gene: TRBD2; CDR3 protein: CASRARRAGGELFF; CDR3 DNA: TGTGCCAGCAGGGCCCGAAGAGCGGGGGGGGAGCTGTTTTTT
V gene: TRBV5-6; clone size: NA; J gene: TRBJ2-2; D gene: NA; CDR3 protein: CASSLGGGGFGELFF; CDR3 DNA: TGTGCCAGCAGCTTAGGAGGGGGCGGTTTCGGGGAGCTGTTTTTT
V gene: TRBV7-8; clone size: once; J gene: TRBJ2-1; D gene: NA; CDR3 protein: CASSFGQNNEQFF; CDR3 DNA: TGTGCCAGCAGCTTTGGACAGAACAATGAGCAGTTCTTC
V gene: TRBV11-3; clone size: NA; J gene: TRBJ2-1; D gene: NA; CDR3 protein: CASSLDSNEQFF; CDR3 DNA: TGTGCCAGCAGCTTGGACAGCAATGAGCAGTTCTTC
V gene: TRBV27; clone size: NA; J gene: TRBJ1-5; D gene: NA; CDR3 protein: CASSSTGTGYNQPQHF; CDR3 DNA: TGTGCCAGCAGTTCAACCGGGACTGGGTACAATCAGCCCCAGCATTTT
V gene: TRBV9; clone size: NA; J gene: TRBJ1-5; D gene: NA; CDR3 protein: CASSAEGGQPQHF; CDR3 DNA: TGTGCCAGCAGCGCGGAAGGAGGTCAGCCCCAGCATTTT
V gene: TRBV7-2; clone size: NA; J gene: TRBJ1-1; D gene: TRBD1; CDR3 protein: CASSLRDRGNTEAFF; CDR3 DNA: TGTGCCAGCAGCCTCCGGGACAGAGGGAACACTGAAGCTTTCTTT
V gene: TRBV6-5; clone size: NA; J gene: TRBJ2-7; D gene: NA; CDR3 protein: CASRKQNSYEQYF; CDR3 DNA: TGTGCCAGCAGAAAACAAAACTCCTACGAGCAGTACTTC
V gene: TRBV7-9; clone size: few; J gene: TRBJ1-1; D gene: TRBD1; CDR3 protein: CASSPQTGWAFF; CDR3 DNA: TGTGCCAGCAGCCCACAGACAGGGTGGGCTTTCTTT
V gene: TRBV18; clone size: NA; J gene: TRBJ2-1; D gene: NA; CDR3 protein: CASSPFTGSYNEQFF; CDR3 DNA: TGTGCCAGCTCACCATTTACAGGTTCCTACAATGAGCAGTTCTTC
V gene: TRBV30; clone size: few; J gene: TRBJ1-1; D gene: TRBD1; CDR3 protein: CAWRAATGAPNTEAFF; CDR3 DNA: TGTGCCTGGAGAGCTGCCACAGGGGCCCCGAACACTGAAGCTTTCTTT
V gene: TRBV15; clone size: NA; J gene: TRBJ1-1; D gene: TRBD1; CDR3 protein: CATSRPLGRGQVEAFF; CDR3 DNA: TGTGCCACCAGCAGACCCTTAGGCAGGGGGCAGGTTGAAGCTTTCTTT
V gene: TRBV19; clone size: NA; J gene: TRBJ1-5; D gene: NA; CDR3 protein: CASSIQGGQPQHF; CDR3 DNA: TGTGCCAGTAGTATCCAGGGAGGACAGCCCCAGCATTTT
V gene: TRBV14; clone size: NA; J gene: TRBJ2-3; D gene: TRBD2; CDR3 protein: CASSHNSGRTTTDTQYF; CDR3 DNA: TGTGCCAGCAGCCATAATAGCGGGAGGACCACCACAGATACGCAGTATTTT
V gene: TRBV5-6; clone size: NA; J gene: TRBJ2-1; D gene: NA; CDR3 protein: CASSLSRTAEEQFF; CDR3 DNA: TGTGCCAGCAGCTTGAGTCGAACGGCGGAAGAGCAGTTCTTC
V gene: TRBV5-1; clone size: once; J gene: TRBJ2-7; D gene: TRBD2; CDR3 protein: CASSLGGLAGEVQYF; CDR3 DNA: TGCGCCAGCAGCCTGGGGGGACTAGCGGGAGAGGTGCAGTACTTC
V gene: TRBV28; clone size: NA; J gene: TRBJ1-5; D gene: TRBD1; CDR3 protein: CASSRGGQGSNQPQHF; CDR3 DNA: TGTGCCAGCAGTCGTGGGGGACAGGGAAGCAATCAGCCCCAGCATTTT
V gene: TRBV5-1; clone size: few; J gene: TRBJ2-7; D gene: TRBD2; CDR3 protein: CASSLLRTSGSYEQYF; CDR3 DNA: TGCGCCAGCAGCTTGCTTCGGACTAGCGGGAGCTACGAGCAGTACTTC
V gene: TRBV21-1; clone size: NA; J gene: TRBJ1-4; D gene: NA; CDR3 protein: CASSKIARAREGYSNEKLFF; CDR3 DNA: TGTGCCAGCAGCAAAATAGCCCGGGCGAGGGAGGGGTATTCAAATGAAAAACTGTTTTTT
V gene: TRBV2; clone size: NA; J gene: TRBJ2-2; D gene: NA; CDR3 protein: CASSGGSFSTGELFF; CDR3 DNA: TGTGCCAGCAGTGGCGGTAGTTTCTCTACCGGGGAGCTGTTTTTT
V gene: TRBV6-5; clone size: NA; J gene: TRBJ1-5; D gene: NA; CDR3 protein: CASSTYRMANQPQHF; CDR3 DNA: TGTGCCAGCAGTACCTACAGGATGGCTAATCAGCCCCAGCATTTT
V gene: TRBV18; clone size: NA; J gene: TRBJ2-5; D gene: NA; CDR3 protein: CASSPEDSAWVTQYF; CDR3 DNA: TGTGCCAGCTCACCAGAGGACTCCGCTTGGGTGACCCAGTACTTC